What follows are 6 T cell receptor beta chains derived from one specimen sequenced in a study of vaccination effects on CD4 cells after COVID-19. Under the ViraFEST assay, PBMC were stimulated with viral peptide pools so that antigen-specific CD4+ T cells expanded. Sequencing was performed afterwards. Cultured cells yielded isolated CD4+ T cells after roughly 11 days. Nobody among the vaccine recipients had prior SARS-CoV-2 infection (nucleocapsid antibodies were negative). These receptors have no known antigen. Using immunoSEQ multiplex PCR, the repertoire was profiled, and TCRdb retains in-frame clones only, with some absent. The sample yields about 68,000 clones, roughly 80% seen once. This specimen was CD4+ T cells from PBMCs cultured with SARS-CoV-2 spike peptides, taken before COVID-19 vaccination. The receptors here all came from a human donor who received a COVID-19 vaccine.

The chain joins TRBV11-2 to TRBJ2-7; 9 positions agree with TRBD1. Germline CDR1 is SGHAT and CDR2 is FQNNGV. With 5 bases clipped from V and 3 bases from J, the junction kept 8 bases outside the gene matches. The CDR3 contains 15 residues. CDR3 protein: CASSPSLGQGYEQYV. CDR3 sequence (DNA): TGTGCCAGCAGCCCGAGTCTGGGACAGGGCTACGAGCAGTACGTC.

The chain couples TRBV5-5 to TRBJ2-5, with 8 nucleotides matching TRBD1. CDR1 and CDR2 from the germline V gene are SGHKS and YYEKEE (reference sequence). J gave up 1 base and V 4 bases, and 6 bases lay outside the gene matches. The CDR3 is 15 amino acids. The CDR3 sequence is CASSPRTGLQETQYF. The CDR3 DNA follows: TGTGCCAGCAGCCCGAGGACAGGGCTCCAAGAGACCCAGTACTTC.

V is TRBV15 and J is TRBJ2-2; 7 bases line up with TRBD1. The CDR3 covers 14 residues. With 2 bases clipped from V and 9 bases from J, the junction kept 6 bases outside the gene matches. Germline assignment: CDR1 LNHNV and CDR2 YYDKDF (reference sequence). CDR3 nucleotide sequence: TGTGCCACCAGCAGACCAGGGGGTTCACGGGAGCTGTTTTTT. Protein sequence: CATSRPGGSRELFF. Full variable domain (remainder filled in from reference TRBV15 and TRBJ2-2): DAMVIQNPRYQVTQFGKPVTLSCSQTLNHNVMYWYQQKSSQAPKLLFHYYDKDFNNEADTPDNFQSRRPNTSFCFLDIRSPGLGDTAMYLCATSRPGGSRELFFGEGSRLTVL.

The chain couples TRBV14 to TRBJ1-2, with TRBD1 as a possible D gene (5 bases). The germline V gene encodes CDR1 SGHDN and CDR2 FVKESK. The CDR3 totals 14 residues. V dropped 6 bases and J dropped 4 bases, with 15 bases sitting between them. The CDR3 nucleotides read TGTGCCAGCAGACCGGCGGGGGGAGGCTATGGCTACACCTTC. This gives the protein CASRPAGGGYGYTF. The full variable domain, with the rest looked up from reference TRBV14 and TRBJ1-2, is EAGVTQFPSHSVIEKGQTVTLRCDPISGHDNLYWYRRVMGKEIKFLLHFVKESKQDESGMPNNRFLAERTGGTYSTLKVQPAELEDSGVYFCASRPAGGGYGYTFGSGTRLTVV.

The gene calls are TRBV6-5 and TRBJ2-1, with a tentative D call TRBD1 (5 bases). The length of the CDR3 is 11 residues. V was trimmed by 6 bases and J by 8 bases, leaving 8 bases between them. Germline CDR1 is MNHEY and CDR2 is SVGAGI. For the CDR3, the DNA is TGTGCCAGCAGAGGACACCATGAGCAGTTCTTC. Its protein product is CASRGHHEQFF.

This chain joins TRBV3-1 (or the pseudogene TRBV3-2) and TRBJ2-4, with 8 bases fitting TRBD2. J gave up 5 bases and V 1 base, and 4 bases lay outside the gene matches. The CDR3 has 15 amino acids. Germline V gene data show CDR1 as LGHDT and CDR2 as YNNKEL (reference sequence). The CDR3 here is CASSQAGGLQNIQYF. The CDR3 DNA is TGTGCCAGCAGCCAAGCGGGGGGGCTCCAAAACATTCAGTACTTC.